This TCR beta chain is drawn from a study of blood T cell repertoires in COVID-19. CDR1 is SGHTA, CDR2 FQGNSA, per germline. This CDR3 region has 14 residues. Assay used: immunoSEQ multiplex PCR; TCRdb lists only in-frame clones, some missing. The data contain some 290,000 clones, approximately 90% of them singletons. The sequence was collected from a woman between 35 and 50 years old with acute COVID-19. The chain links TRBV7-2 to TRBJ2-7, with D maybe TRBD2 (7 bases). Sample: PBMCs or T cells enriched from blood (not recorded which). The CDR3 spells CACKPGGRRSEQYF. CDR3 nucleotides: TGTGCGTGCAAGCCGGGGGGCCGTCGCTCCGAGCAGTACTTC. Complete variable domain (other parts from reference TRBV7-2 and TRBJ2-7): GAGVSQSPSNKVTEKGKDVELRCDPISGHTALYWYRQSLGQGLEFLIYFQGNSAPDKSGLPSDRFSAERTGGSVSTLTIQRTQQEDSAVYLCACKPGGRRSEQYFGPGTRLTVT.